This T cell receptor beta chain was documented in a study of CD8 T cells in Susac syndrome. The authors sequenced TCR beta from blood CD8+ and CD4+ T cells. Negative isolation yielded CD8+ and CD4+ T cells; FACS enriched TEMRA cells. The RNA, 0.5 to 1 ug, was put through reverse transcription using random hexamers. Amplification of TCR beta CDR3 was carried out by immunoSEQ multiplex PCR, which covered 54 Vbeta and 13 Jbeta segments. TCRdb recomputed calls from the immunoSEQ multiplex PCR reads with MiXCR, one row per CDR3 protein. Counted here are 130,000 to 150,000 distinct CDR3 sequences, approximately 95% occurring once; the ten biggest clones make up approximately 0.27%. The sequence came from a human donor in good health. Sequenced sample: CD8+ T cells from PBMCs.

The CDR3 DNA sequence: TGTGCCAGCAGCCTCTTCGTCGAACGGAATCAGCCCCAGCATTTT. This codes for CASSLFVERNQPQHF. The rearrangement links TRBV27 to TRBJ1-5, with D unresolved. The germline V and J ends were trimmed by 6 bases and 4 bases, with 16 bases remaining between them. Germline V gene sequence: CDR1 MNHEY, CDR2 SMNVEV (reference sequence). The CDR3 runs 15 residues.